This TCR beta chain was identified in a study of cytomegalovirus exposure and HLA in healthy donors (dated by TCRdb to about 2017). About the full investigation: An earlier analysis of a few hundred of the donors reported under 300 Gb of sequence data and approximately 120 million unique TCR beta sequences obtained from some 170 million T cells. In the later analysis, no new phenotypic data were used to find candidate immune exposures; instead, reliance was placed on TCR beta sequences and their occurrence across donors. The genetic ancestry cluster associated with self-reported Caucasian donors included 81% of the 398 genotyped donors. A separate validation cohort of roughly 110 different subjects was used in addition to the 666-subject first cohort. All discovery cohort repertoires had been generated on a single sequencing platform. The study was designed to test whether signatures of past pathogen exposure could be identified by cataloging public T cell receptors. A later analysis re-examined previously published TCR beta repertoires from several hundred donors and added high-resolution HLA genotyping to investigate patterns of TCR occurrence. An earlier analysis of approximately 500 of the donors applied high-throughput TCR beta sequencing to assess whether each TCR beta V gene segment acted as functional or pseudogenic. Donor age, sex, ethnicity and CMV serostatus were compiled together with the repertoire data. Across some 400 genotyped donors of the cohort, an average of approximately 200,000 unique TCR beta nucleotide sequences per donor were sequenced, and 15% to 20% of those sequences were non-productive. Roughly 300 gigabases of sequencing data and 70 million to 85 million unique TCR sequences were included in an early release covering 500 to 750 HLA-typed donors. A later genetic analysis took genome-wide SNP genotypes for about three fifths of the 666 donors and used that subset as a discovery cohort. Several DR-DQ haplotypes were treated as single units for association and clustering because of strong linkage in the cohort. The study profiled the T cell repertoires of hundreds of subjects by immunosequencing and related them to cytomegalovirus serostatus. To predict cytomegalovirus infection status, the study combined high-throughput TCR immunosequencing, statistical association of individual TCRs with disease status, and machine learning. Class I and class II HLA loci were covered by the typing at four-digit resolution. Typing coverage varied by locus: roughly 620-640 donors for A, B, C, DRB1 and DQB1; some 520 for DQA1; nearly 610 for DPA1; some 470 for DPB1.

Library creation used the immunoSEQ multiplex PCR assay. The multiplex PCR relied on a mix of 60 forward primers for TCR Vbeta segments and 13 reverse primers for TCR Jbeta segments. The CDR3 region of rearranged TCR beta genes was amplified from genomic DNA by a multiplex PCR assay. On the Illumina HiSeq System, the amplified TCR beta libraries were sequenced as 87-base-pair reads. Per the original workflow: A later analysis tallied roughly 78 million unique TCR beta chains across the 700 or so repertoires, and about 12 million of those chains were shared by two or more donors. To remove PCR and sequencing errors, raw reads were error-corrected and collapsed into unique sequences using a nearest-neighbor algorithm that merged closely related sequences. V, D and J gene segments were assigned by aligning CDR3 sequences to IMGT reference sequences. For a sequence to be retained, at least a six-nucleotide match to both a V gene segment and a J gene segment was required. Rearrangements were called productive when the CDR3 lacked stop codons and stayed in frame with V and J; all others were non-productive. CDR3 was defined by IMGT convention, running from the second conserved V-encoded cysteine to the conserved J-encoded phenylalanine. Sequences without an unambiguous match to a single V gene segment were excluded from the earlier analysis of several hundred of the donors. An earlier analysis of a few hundred of the donors classified V segments as functional when productive rearrangements were above 56.7% and as segregating when the standard deviation between donors was above 5%. A statistical classification framework was developed to diagnose cytomegalovirus status using the catalog of TCR beta chain sequences. V and J gene assignment, in a later analysis, came from comparing TCR nucleotide sequences with IMGT/GENE-DB human TR gene sequences. Using the TCRdist pipeline, a later analysis assigned CDR3 sequences along with most-parsimonious VDJ recombination scenarios. In a later analysis, each TCR beta chain was defined by its CDR3 amino acid sequence together with its V-gene family, and reads without a unique V-gene family were excluded. To address suspected cross-contamination and a sequencing artifact, a later analysis removed 450 to 700 highly shared, low-generation-probability nucleotide sequences. A later analysis calculated a clonal expansion index for each public chain from normalized within-repertoire ranks of inferred template counts. In a later analysis, generation probabilities were computed with a VDJ recombination model fitted to out-of-frame rearrangements, and the resulting probabilities were checked against IGoR. A later analysis scored TCR-TCR, TCR-HLA and TCR-CMV co-occurrence with hypergeometric tests, applying a repertoire-size bias correction to TCR pairs. To estimate false discovery rates, a later analysis permuted the HLA or CMV assignments 20 times. A later analysis grouped co-occurring TCRs with DBSCAN, adding TCRdist sequence similarity when clustering within HLA-allele-positive subsets. Co-occurrence clustering excluded repertoires with fewer than 30,000 or more than 120,000 public chains, plus five with anomalous nucleotide sharing. TCRdb's version of the immuneACCESS table is confined to in-frame rearrangements and falls short of the full clone set. An unresolved V gene accounts for under half of the shortfall where checked; the remainder is of unknown origin. That table is the source of V, J and clone size, and D and trimming were worked out from the DNA. The sample table contains around 120,000 clones; only one count was recorded for more than 60% of them. In total, the top ten clones hold around 3.9% of the sample.

From V the trimming removes 3 bases and from J it removes 5 bases, while the gene matches leave 5 bases of the junction unaccounted for. The germline V gene yields LGHNA for CDR1 and YNFKEQ for CDR2. Inclusive of the bounding cysteine and phenylalanine, the CDR3 is 14 residues long. CDR3 DNA is the only sequence kept; it has 42 bases, read in frame from the first base. The cohort comprised more than 550 healthy bone marrow donors. At the time of sampling, every cohort member was nominally healthy, though immune exposures that went unrecorded were likely present. The donor was CMV seronegative and was included in the group of a few hundred seronegative cohort members. A peripheral blood sample was provided by each donor, and peripheral blood mononuclear cells were used for TCR beta sequencing. The Qiagen DNeasy Blood Extraction Kit was used to extract genomic DNA from the blood cell samples. This clone has only a few counts. Its binding antigen is unknown. No much larger clone is present one base from it, and per-base qualities are unavailable.

The paper as a whole reports these results and caveats: Because the 87-base-pair reads could not distinguish some IMGT-functional V segments, including TRBV6-2 and TRBV6-3, those segments were excluded. In an earlier analysis of around 600 of the donors, most TCR beta V segments were observed in productive rearrangements about 90% or about 30% of the time, broadly matching IMGT annotations. Immune exposure information for the cohort was limited to CMV serostatus. In a later analysis, the rate of TCR association differed among HLA loci, with DRB1 alleles having the most associated TCRs and HLA-C alleles having the fewest. Most TCR sequences were seen in very few donors, while some public TCRs were found in many individuals. Because counts were too low, seventeen rarely observed V segments, including chromosome 9 orphons, were excluded from the earlier analysis of under 650 of the donors. A further reported finding was that TCR beta sequences accurately predicted the HLA-A and HLA-B alleles for most subjects in the first cohort. In a later analysis, HLA-associated TCR beta chains were found to be more clonally expanded and to have lower generation probabilities than equally common non-associated chains. Compared with the approximately 670-donor mean, donors in an Asian-associated ancestry cluster had fewer N-insertions in productive TCRs, according to a later genetic analysis. Correlated functional status among segregating V segments might reflect linkage disequilibrium, but an unknown experimental factor could not be ruled out. Assigning TCR associations to individual alleles was difficult when HLA alleles, especially DR and DQ, strongly co-occurred. A later analysis found that most CMV-associated TCR beta chains appeared HLA-restricted, with HLA associations seemingly driven largely by CMV exposure. In this cohort, only TCR beta chains were sequenced, and detectable features were limited by the absence of alpha or paired-chain data. Specific HLA alleles were associated with 15,000 to 20,000 TCR beta sequences at a false discovery rate of 0.05 in a later analysis. Three of the identified cytomegalovirus-associated TCR beta chains were confirmed in vitro to be specific for cytomegalovirus antigens. According to a later analysis, parvovirus B19, influenza, CMV and Epstein-Barr virus appeared linked to several top co-occurrence clusters. Because HLA typing was unavailable for some donors at each locus, only the typed subset was used in association tests. The study listed 164 TCR beta chains as associated with cytomegalovirus. The presence/absence analyses assumed that sequencing depth was roughly uniform across donors, and that assumption may not be true. In a later genetic analysis, a missense DCLRE1C variant was associated with V-gene and J-gene trimming of TCR beta chains, and the association was replicated in an independent cohort. The classifier was reported to diagnose cytomegalovirus status with high specificity and sensitivity in both the original and validation cohorts. According to the authors, the approach could potentially be generalized to other disease states and immunological phenotypes. A group of highly shared sequence variants was considered likely to be a technical artifact of the sequencing pipeline.

The origin of this receptor is a woman between 40 and 55 years old in good health and CMV-seronegative. The sample consisted of PBMCs. This sequence uses TRBV4-2 and TRBJ2-5, and 8 junction bases match TRBD2. CDR3 reads: CASSHGQREETQYF. The nucleotide sequence is TGTGCCAGCAGCCACGGCCAGCGGGAGGAGACCCAGTACTTC.